These T cell receptor beta chains were read from a single sample in a study of cytomegalovirus exposure and HLA in healthy donors. Assay: immunoSEQ multiplex PCR; the TCRdb copy retains only in-frame clones and omits some. The sample carries about 160,000 clones, more than 70% recorded once. Sequencing was carried out using PBMCs. The receptor set was obtained from a man aged 25-45 years in good health and CMV-seropositive. The conserved cysteine and the conserved F or W are not part of the CDR3 here.

TRBJ2-5 | TRBV6-1 | ASSVIRTSGRQTQY
TRBJ1-1 | TRBV19 | ASSREITFSNTEAF
TRBJ1-5 | TRBV7-8 | ASSLSTGLGNQPQH
TRBJ1-5 | TRBV30 | AWSQGQGEFQPQH
TRBJ2-1 | TRBV7-3 | ASSSAGGNEQF
TRBJ1-2 | TRBV9 | ASSVGGDSGGYT
TRBJ1-2 | TRBV28 | ASSSHYSGTPPLPPYGYT
TRBJ2-5 | TRBV5-1 | ASSLELAKETQY
TRBJ2-7 | TRBV28 | ASSWRGTGVPWQY
TRBJ1-1 | TRBV30 | AWSVDRGTEAF
TRBJ2-7 | TRBV28 | ASSGLGLADYEQY
TRBJ1-1 | TRBV19 | ASRFTGFTPEAF
TRBJ1-2 | TRBV18 | ASSPPRGSGYT
TRBJ2-7 | TRBV29-1 | SVEGLAGGGAYEQY
TRBJ2-7 | TRBV11-2 | ASSPVYEQY
TRBJ1-6 | TRBV28 | ASSPGGNNSPLH
TRBJ1-2 | TRBV2 | ASIRDRDNYGYT
TRBJ2-2 | TRBV10-2 | ASRPGQGATGELF
TRBJ2-7 | TRBV7-6 | ASSLDTGVTYEQY
TRBJ1-4 | TRBV28 | ASRPQSGKLF
TRBJ1-4 | TRBV5-4 | ASSPGMGGGEKLF
TRBJ1-1 | TRBV6-6 | ASKIQGDTEAF
TRBJ2-5 | TRBV25-1 | ASSVAGAETQY
TRBJ2-3 | TRBV6-5 | ASKAVLTDTQY
TRBJ2-7 | TRBV6-1 | ASTPTSGSGYEQY
TRBJ2-7 | TRBV5-8 | ASSPGTDFYEQY
TRBJ2-1 | TRBV27 | ASSGQNSYNEQF
TRBJ1-5 | TRBV10-3 | AISERDRDLTGPQH
TRBJ1-2 | TRBV13 | ASSSGPLGTSAPNFNYGYT
TRBJ2-1 | TRBV10-3 | AITQTSGGATNEQF
TRBJ2-7 | TRBV2 | ASSAGTGLSYEQY
TRBJ2-3 | TRBV29-1 | SAAPGGPTDTQY
TRBJ1-4 | TRBV15 | ATSLSPLSAEEKLF
TRBJ2-3 | TRBV5-1 | ASSFPDSYTDTQY
TRBJ1-2 | TRBV6-5 | ASSYSFQGVDYGYT
TRBJ2-7 | TRBV2 | ASYEPAGEQY
TRBJ2-7 | TRBV13 | ASSSLRDRGAYEQY
TRBJ2-7 | TRBV5-6 | ASSLPWQTLSYEQY
TRBJ2-2 | TRBV7-2 | ASSLRTSGSTGELF